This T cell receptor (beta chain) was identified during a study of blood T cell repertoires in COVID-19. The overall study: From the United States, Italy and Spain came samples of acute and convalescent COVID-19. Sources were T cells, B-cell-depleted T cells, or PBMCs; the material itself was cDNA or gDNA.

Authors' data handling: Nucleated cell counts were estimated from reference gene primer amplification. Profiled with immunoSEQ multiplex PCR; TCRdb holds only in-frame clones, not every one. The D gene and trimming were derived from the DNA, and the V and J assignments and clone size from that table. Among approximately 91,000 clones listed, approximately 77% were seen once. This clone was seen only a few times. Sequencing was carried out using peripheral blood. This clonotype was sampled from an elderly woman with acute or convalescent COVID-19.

The CDR3 DNA follows: TGTGCCAGCAGCTCCGACAGCTACAATCAGCCCCAGCATTTT. This encodes CASSSDSYNQPQHF. The V gene is TRBV5-5, the J gene TRBJ1-5; tentatively, D is TRBD1 (5 bases). The CDR3 consists of 14 residues. Germline V lookup: CDR1 SGHKS, CDR2 YYEKEE (reference sequence). Between the trimmed V and J ends, which lost 3 bases and 3 bases, there was a span of 10 bases.